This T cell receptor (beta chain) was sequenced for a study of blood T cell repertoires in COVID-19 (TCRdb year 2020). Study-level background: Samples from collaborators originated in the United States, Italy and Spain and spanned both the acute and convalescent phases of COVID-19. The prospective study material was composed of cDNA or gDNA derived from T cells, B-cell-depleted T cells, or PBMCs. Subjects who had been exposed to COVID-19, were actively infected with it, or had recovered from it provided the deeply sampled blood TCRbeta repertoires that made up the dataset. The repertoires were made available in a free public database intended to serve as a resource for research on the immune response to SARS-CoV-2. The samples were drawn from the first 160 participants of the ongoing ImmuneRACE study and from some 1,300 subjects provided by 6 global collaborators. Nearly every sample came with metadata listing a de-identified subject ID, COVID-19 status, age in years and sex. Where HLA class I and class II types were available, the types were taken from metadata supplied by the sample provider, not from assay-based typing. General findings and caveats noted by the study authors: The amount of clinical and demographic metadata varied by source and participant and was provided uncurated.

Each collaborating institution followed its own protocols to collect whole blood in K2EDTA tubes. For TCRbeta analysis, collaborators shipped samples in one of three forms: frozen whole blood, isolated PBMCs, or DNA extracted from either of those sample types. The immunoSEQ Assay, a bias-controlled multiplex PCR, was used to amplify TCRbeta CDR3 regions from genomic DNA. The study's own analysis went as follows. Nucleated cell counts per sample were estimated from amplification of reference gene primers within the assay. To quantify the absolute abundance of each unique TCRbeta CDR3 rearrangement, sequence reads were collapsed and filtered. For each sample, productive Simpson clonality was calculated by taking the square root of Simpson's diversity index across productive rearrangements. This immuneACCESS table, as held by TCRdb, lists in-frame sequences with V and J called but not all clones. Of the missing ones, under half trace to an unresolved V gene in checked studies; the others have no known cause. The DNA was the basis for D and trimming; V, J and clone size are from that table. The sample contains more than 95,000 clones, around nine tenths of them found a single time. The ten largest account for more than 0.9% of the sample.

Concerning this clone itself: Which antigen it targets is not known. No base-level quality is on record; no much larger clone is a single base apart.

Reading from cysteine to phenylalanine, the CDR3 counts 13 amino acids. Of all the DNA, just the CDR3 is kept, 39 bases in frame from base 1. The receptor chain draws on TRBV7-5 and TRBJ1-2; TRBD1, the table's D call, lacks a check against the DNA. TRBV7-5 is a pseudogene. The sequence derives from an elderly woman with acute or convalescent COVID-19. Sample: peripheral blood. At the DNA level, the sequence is TGTGCCAGAAGCTCAGGACAGAACTATGGCTACACCTTC. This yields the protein CARSSGQNYGYTF.